This T cell receptor beta chain was captured in a study of esophageal squamous cell carcinoma under preoperative chemotherapy. Study at large: Both tumor-infiltrating lymphocytes and peripheral blood T cells were profiled.

Regarding time point: after preoperative PTX-NDP chemotherapy. The V gene lost 0 bases and the J gene lost 6 bases, with 8 bases spanning the gap. The germline CDR1 and CDR2 sequences are SEHNR and FQNEAQ (reference sequence). The CDR3 is made up of 13 amino acids. Details on this clonotype: Antigen specificity is unknown.

Study-level findings and limits: Abundant clones tended to shrink rather than expand after paclitaxel-nedaplatin.

TCRdb re-analysed the PCR reads in MiXCR, keeping a single row per CDR3 protein. Altogether under 20,000 distinct CDR3 sequences are present, around 45% being singletons, with the ten largest covering around 27%. The sequence was obtained from a human donor with esophageal squamous cell carcinoma. The donor label of this sample is uncertain. The specimen was taken from a patient given preoperative chemotherapy. The V and J genes are TRBV7-9 and TRBJ1-2; no clear D gene. CDR3 loop: CASSLATENGYTF. CDR3 DNA: TGTGCCAGCAGCTTAGCTACCGAGAATGGCTACACCTTC.